The rows below give T cell receptor beta chains drawn from one sample of a study of PD-L1 blockade in urothelial cancer. Sequenced by immunoSEQ multiplex PCR; TCRdb stores in-frame clones only, minus some. There are 50,000 or so clones in the sample; around four fifths occur only once, and about 1.2% lies in the top ten. Sample: PBMCs, taken around atezolizumab (anti-PD-L1) treatment. All receptors derive from a man in his fifties with urothelial cancer. The CDR3 runs from the conserved cysteine through the conserved F or W. The order of the fields is J gene, V gene, clone size, D gene, CDR3 DNA, CDR3 protein. D genes are given only for firm matches. Some rows mark clone size as missing; the rest say once, few, many or name a class of expanded clone.

TRBJ1-1	TRBV5-1	once	TRBD1	TGCGCCAGCAGCTTGGGCGTCAGGGGGTTTGGTGAAGCTTTCTTT	CASSLGVRGFGEAFF
TRBJ2-1	TRBV7-5	few	NA	TGTGCCAGAAGCACTCGCGGACAGGGCTATGATGAGCAGTTCTTC	CARSTRGQGYDEQFF
TRBJ2-5	TRBV5-1	NA	NA	TGCGCCAGCAGCTCCGGGGGTTGGAGCAGGGAAGAGACCCAGTACTTC	CASSSGGWSREETQYF
TRBJ1-2	TRBV6-1	NA	TRBD1	TGTGCCAGCAGTGAATCAGGGGACAGCATCTATGGCTACACCTTC	CASSESGDSIYGYTF
TRBJ1-2	TRBV27	NA	NA	TGTGCCAGCAGTTTAGGCCCCGGGGGGTTAGGCTACACCTTC	CASSLGPGGLGYTF
TRBJ2-3	TRBV7-3	NA	NA	TGTGCCAGCAGCTTGAACCGGGACTTCACAGATACGCAGTATTTT	CASSLNRDFTDTQYF
TRBJ2-6	TRBV5-1	NA	NA	TGCGCCAGCAGCTTGAGAGTGGACGGAGGTAACTCTGGGGCCAACGTCCTGACTTTC	CASSLRVDGGNSGANVLTF
TRBJ1-5	TRBV19	NA	TRBD1	TGTGCCAGTAGTATATTCGGACAGGACTATCAGCCCCAGCATTTT	CASSIFGQDYQPQHF
TRBJ1-5	TRBV30	NA	NA	TGTGCCTGGAGTGGTGGAACGGGACAAGATCAGCCCCAGCATTTT	CAWSGGTGQDQPQHF
TRBJ1-2	TRBV10-3	NA	TRBD1	TGTGCCATCAGTGACCCGGACAGGTTGAACTATGGCTACACCTTC	CAISDPDRLNYGYTF
TRBJ2-3	TRBV6-5	NA	TRBD2	TGTGCCAGCAGTTACTTTCTAGCGGGTAGCACAGATACGCAGTATTTT	CASSYFLAGSTDTQYF
TRBJ1-1	TRBV2	few	TRBD1	TGTGCCAGCAGTACCGGGACAGCGAACACTGAAGCTTTCTTT	CASSTGTANTEAFF
TRBJ2-3	TRBV5-1	NA	TRBD1	TGCGCCAGCGGGACAGCACACACAGATACGCAGTATTTT	CASGTAHTDTQYF
TRBJ2-1	TRBV7-2	NA	NA	TGTGCCAGCGCATCAACGCCCGCGGGATTAAGGAATGAGCAGTTCTTC	CASASTPAGLRNEQFF
TRBJ2-7	TRBV11-3	NA	TRBD1	TGTGCCAGCAGCTTAGGGACAGGGGGCTACGAGCAGTACTTC	CASSLGTGGYEQYF
TRBJ2-1	TRBV7-9	NA	TRBD2	TGTGCCAGCAGCCGCCAGCGGGGGCCCCATGAGCAGTTCTTC	CASSRQRGPHEQFF
TRBJ2-2	TRBV7-9	NA	NA	TGTGCCAGCAGCCCGCTCGGGGGTATAACCGGGGAGCTGTTTTTT	CASSPLGGITGELFF
TRBJ1-5	TRBV19	NA	TRBD1	TGTGCCAGTAGTCTCGACAGGGCCCGAGGCAATCAGCCCCAGCATTTT	CASSLDRARGNQPQHF
TRBJ1-2	TRBV29-1	NA	TRBD1	TGCAGCGTTGATACGGACAGGCCCTATGGCTACACCTTC	CSVDTDRPYGYTF
TRBJ1-3	TRBV6-5	NA	NA	TGTGCCAGCAGTTACTCGAAATGGACAGTAGACACCATATATTTT	CASSYSKWTVDTIYF
TRBJ2-3	TRBV6-6	NA	NA	TGTGCCAGCAGCAGGACTCAGACCGCAGATACGCAGTATTTT	CASSRTQTADTQYF
TRBJ1-4	TRBV5-4	few	NA	TGTGCCAGCAGCCCGAGTGCAACTAATGAAAAACTGTTTTTT	CASSPSATNEKLFF